The 3 T cell receptor beta chains below were found in one sample sequenced in a study of T cell clonotyping in hematopoietic cell transplantation. Sequencing was performed with immunoSEQ multiplex PCR; in TCRdb, only in-frame clones are kept and a portion is missing. Altogether 9,500 to 15,000 clones are present, 89% being singletons, with the ten largest covering under 4%. The sequencing sample was made of peripheral blood mononuclear cells. The origin of the receptors is a human donor who either received an allogeneic hematopoietic cell transplant for a myeloid malignancy or was a related donor (not recorded which). Some clones in this sample may be carry-over from other donors' samples.

The chain uses TRBV5-1 and TRBJ2-7; a possible D gene is TRBD1 (7 bases). The germline V gene has CDR1 SGHRS and CDR2 YFSETQ. The CDR3 spans 14 residues. The V gene lost 5 bases and the J gene lost 2 bases, with 14 bases spanning the gap. The CDR3 region has the DNA TGCGCCAGCAGTTCCAGGGGGGCCCCCTACGAGCAGTACTTC. It encodes CASSSRGAPYEQYF.

This chain joins TRBV4-2 and TRBJ1-3; 10 nucleotides line up with TRBD1. The germline V gene has CDR1 LGHNA and CDR2 YNFKEQ. V shed 4 bases and J 4 bases; nucleotides not matched to a gene: 7. The CDR3 consists of 16 residues. The CDR3 nucleotides read TGTGCCAGCAGCCCGGCGACAGGGGGCGGCGGAAACACCATATATTTT. This codes for CASSPATGGGGNTIYF.

This rearrangement joins TRBV7-8 to TRBJ2-5; the match to TRBD2 covers 10 bases. The germline V gene has CDR1 SGHVS and CDR2 FQNEAQ. This CDR3 contains 15 residues. The V gene end was trimmed by 5 bases and the J gene end by 5 bases; junction bases not matched to a gene: 8. CDR3: CASSTQRGGRETQYF. CDR3 nucleotides: TGTGCCAGCAGCACCCAGCGGGGGGGCAGGGAGACCCAGTACTTC. The full variable domain, completed using reference TRBV7-8 and TRBJ2-5, is GAGVSQSPRYKVAKRGQDVALRCDPISGHVSLFWYQQALGQGPEFLTYFQNEAQLDKSGLPSDRFFAERPEGSVSTLKIQRTQQEDSAVYLCASSTQRGGRETQYFGPGTRLLVL.